This entry concerns a single TCR beta chain. Antigen specificity is unknown. These data originate in a study of graft-versus-host responses after intestinal transplantation. About the research overall: All recipients were transplanted with multivisceral, liver-intestinal, or isolated intestinal grafts. After anti-thymocyte globulin induction, recipients took tacrolimus and steroids for roughly three years.

Profiling relied on immunoSEQ multiplex PCR, and the TCRdb table lists in-frame clones only, not all of them. The table has about 89,000 clones, roughly 91% seen once. Study-wide findings and caveats: Patients who carried graft-donor T cell macrochimerism also had high graft-versus-host to host-versus-graft clonal ratios in their allografts. With peak circulating GvH clone levels came an association with early post-transplant HvG declines.

The germline V gene encodes CDR1 LNHNV and CDR2 YYDKDF (reference sequence). V was cut by 1 base and J by 6 bases, with 17 bases left in between. This CDR3 region has 16 residues. V usage is TRBV15 and J usage is TRBJ2-3, with a tentative D call TRBD1 (5 bases). The sequence came from a human donor who received an intestinal transplant. The material sequenced was unstimulated CD8+ T cells sorted from spleen or lymph node cells, taken before intestinal transplant. CDR3: CATSRGGQGLVDTQYF. CDR3 bases: TGTGCCACCAGCAGAGGTGGTCAGGGCTTAGTGGATACGCAGTATTTT.